The present TCR beta chain was sequenced within a study of human T cells and chemical hapten exposure. This clonotype was seen repeatedly, ten times or more. Within the library, unique molecular identifiers were attached to each individual cDNA molecule. TCRdb processed the RACE reads anew with MiXCR; each CDR3 protein has one entry. The sample yields fewer than 85,000 distinct CDR3 sequences, around 10% seen once. Time point specified: patch test 2, 6 weeks after DPC sensitization. Treatment here: therapeutic diphenylcyclopropenone sensitization with weekly scalp DPC. Unfractionated whole blood was the source from which total RNA was extracted. The V segment lost 4 bases and the J segment 0 bases; nucleotides outside the gene matches: 9. The CDR3 has 17 residues. Per germline, CDR1 DFQATT and CDR2 SNEGSKA (reference sequence).

The sequenced sample was whole blood, obtained in connection with sensitization to the hapten diphenylcyclopropenone (DPC). This sequence originates from a man aged 18 to 29 with alopecia areata. Some clones in this sample may be carry-over from other donors' samples. This sequence joins TRBV20-1 and TRBJ1-6, with 7 bases that match TRBD1. CDR3 in amino acids: CSAKPDRVSSYNSPLHF. For the CDR3, the DNA is TGCAGTGCTAAGCCCGACAGGGTTAGCTCCTATAATTCACCCCTCCACTTT.